This T cell receptor beta chain is from a study of blood T cell repertoires in COVID-19. Study summary: COVID-19 samples from acute and convalescent phases originated in the United States, Italy and Spain. Nucleic acid was either cDNA or gDNA, and it came from T cells, B-cell-depleted T cells, or PBMCs.

The CDR3 spans 14 residues. The germline V gene has CDR1 MNHEY and CDR2 SMNVEV (reference sequence). V was cut by 4 bases and J by 1 base, with 7 bases left in between. In the study's own analysis: Nucleated cell number was recorded as an estimate derived from reference gene primer amplification. Assay used: immunoSEQ multiplex PCR; TCRdb lists only in-frame clones, some missing. V, J and clone size were drawn from that table, and D and trimming were deduced from the DNA. The table records roughly 220,000 clones, about nine tenths of them present only once. The V call is TRBV27, the J call TRBJ2-2; D gene ambiguous. The TCR was taken from a man aged 25-45 years who had recovered from COVID-19. What was sequenced was peripheral blood. For the CDR3, the DNA is TGTGCCAGCAGTTCCACGAGGAACACCGGGGAGCTGTTTTTT. Translation gives CASSSTRNTGELFF.